The 17 T cell receptor beta chains given below trace back to one sample, sequenced in a study of Graves' ophthalmopathy and Graves' hyperthyroidism. Amplification targeted the TCR beta CDR3 regions, with RNA transcripts as the source material. First-round RT-PCR employed HTBI primers, with a second-round multiplex PCR after it. TCRdb reanalysed the multiplex PCR reads using MiXCR and keeps one entry per CDR3 protein. Of hundreds of thousands of distinct CDR3 sequences in the sample, 20% to 25% are singletons; the top ten hold 35% to 55%. Sequencing was done on a sample of peripheral blood. These receptors originate from a woman aged 50 to 60 with Graves' ophthalmopathy.

Only a few counts were recorded for this clonotype. J is TRBJ2-7 and V is TRBV6-1; D might be TRBD1 (6 bases). The V end was cut by 5 bases, the J end by 2 bases, with 13 bases between. Looked up from germline, CDR1 is MNHNS and CDR2 is SASEGT. There are 14 residues in the CDR3. In DNA, the CDR3 is TGTGCCAGCAGTCCCGCCAGGGGCCCCTACGAGCAGTACTTC. This encodes CASSPARGPYEQYF.

This clonotype has a count of ten or more. The J gene is TRBJ1-2, the V gene TRBV4-1, with 9 bases identical to TRBD1. Trimming took 0 bases from V and 0 from J; bases not matched to a gene: 8. Germline V gene sequence: CDR1 MGHRA, CDR2 YSYEKL. This CDR3 has 18 residues. CDR3 region: CASSQEISGTGSNYGYTF. In DNA, the CDR3 is TGCGCCAGCAGCCAAGAAATTTCGGGGACAGGGTCTAACTATGGCTACACCTTC.

This chain connects TRBV7-8 to TRBJ2-5, with D perhaps matching TRBD2 (6 bases). The CDR3 is 14 amino acids. The germline V gene has CDR1 SGHVS and CDR2 FQNEAQ. Between the trimmed V and J ends, which lost 5 bases and 5 bases, there was a span of 15 bases. CDR3 loop: CASSARGAGETQYF. The DNA of the CDR3 is TGTGCCAGCAGCGCCCGAGGGGCGGGGGAGACCCAGTACTTC.

This clonotype turned up a few times. This chain joins TRBV14 and TRBJ1-1, with D unresolved. V lost 4 bases and J lost 0, with 12 bases in between. Germline V gene data show CDR1 as SGHDN and CDR2 as FVKESK. The CDR3 runs to 15 residues. The CDR3 protein is CASSPLASMNTEAFF. Here the CDR3 DNA reads TGTGCCAGCAGCCCTCTGGCCTCCATGAACACTGAAGCTTTCTTT. Looking up the rest from reference TRBV14 and TRBJ1-1 gives the full variable domain: EAGVTQFPSHSVIEKGQTVTLRCDPISGHDNLYWYRRVMGKEIKFLLHFVKESKQDESGMPNNRFLAERTGGTYSTLKVQPAELEDSGVYFCASSPLASMNTEAFFGQGTRLTVV.

This clonotype was seen ten or more times. This chain links TRBV5-5 with TRBJ1-5; 10 nucleotides match TRBD1. The CDR3 runs to 15 residues. The germline gives CDR1 SGHKS, CDR2 YYEKEE (reference sequence). V lost 5 bases, J lost 3 bases, and 5 bases stayed unmatched. This CDR3 is CASSSGTGANQPQHF. The CDR3 coding sequence is TGTGCCAGCAGTTCCGGGACAGGGGCCAATCAGCCCCAGCATTTT.

This clonotype was observed at least ten times. V is TRBV29-1 and J is TRBJ2-5; either TRBD1 or TRBD2 may supply D (5 bases each). With 3 bases removed from V and 3 bases from J, the gap between germline ends came to 11 bases. Germline V gene lookup returns CDR1 SQVTM and CDR2 ANQGSEA. The CDR3 length is 13 residues. CDR3 residues: CSVDGAGKETQYF. In DNA form, the CDR3 reads TGCAGCGTTGATGGGGCGGGCAAAGAGACCCAGTACTTC.

This clonotype was found a few times. The chain is built from TRBV5-1 and TRBJ2-4; either TRBD1 or TRBD2 may fit D (6 bases each). In germline, CDR1 is SGHRS, CDR2 YFSETQ. V shed 4 bases and J shed 16 bases, with 21 bases lying between them. CDR3 size: 13 residues. CDR3 sequence reads: CASSPSPGGLIYF. The CDR3 DNA sequence: TGCGCCAGCAGCCCCTCCCCCGGGGGCCTAATATACTTC.

CDR3 sequence (DNA): TGTGCCAGCAACCAGGGGATAGGCTACACCTTC. Its translation is CASNQGIGYTF. This chain joins TRBV12-3 or TRBV12-4 and TRBJ1-2; D possibly corresponds to TRBD1 (6 bases). V lost 7 bases and J 8 bases, leaving 11 bases between the germline ends. This CDR3 contains 11 residues.

This clonotype was counted at least ten times. The CDR3 protein is CSVEELDLETGELFF. CDR3 DNA: TGCAGCGTTGAAGAACTGGACCTCGAGACCGGGGAGCTGTTTTTT. The chain employs TRBV29-1 and TRBJ2-2; D uncertain. CDR1 and CDR2 from the germline V gene are SQVTM and ANQGSEA. The CDR3 extends over 15 amino acids. The germline V and J ends were trimmed by 0 bases and 5 bases, with 13 bases remaining between them.

Points on this clonotype: A much bigger clone sits one base away, suggesting this may be a read error. V gene TRBV27 combines with J gene TRBJ1-6; 7 bases agree with TRBD1. Unmatched junction bases numbered 9, after V lost 2 bases and J lost 14 bases. There are 14 residues in the CDR3. Looked up from germline, CDR1 is MNHEY and CDR2 is SMNVEV (reference sequence). CDR3 residues: CASSLQGGRTSLHF. Written as DNA, the CDR3 is TGTGCCAGCAGTTTACAGGGGGGCCGAACGTCCCTCCACTTT.

This clonotype was recorded at least ten times. The V gene is TRBV2, the J gene TRBJ2-1; D not certain. The CDR3 is 12 residues long. V was cut by 7 bases and J by 5 bases, with 9 bases left in between. Germline CDR1 and CDR2: SNHLY and FYNNEI. In DNA form, the CDR3 reads TGTGCCAGCAAGCGAACTGACAATGAGCAGTTCTTC. The encoded protein is CASKRTDNEQFF. The entire variable domain, with the rest obtained from reference TRBV2 and TRBJ2-1, is as follows: EPEVTQTPSHQVTQMGQEVILRCVPISNHLYFYWYRQILGQKVEFLVSFYNNEISEKSEIFDDQFSVERPDGSNFTLKIRSTKLEDSAMYFCASKRTDNEQFFGPGTRLTVL.

There are many counts of this clonotype. The CDR3 coding sequence is TGTGCCAGCAGGGGGGGGACAGGGGATAGAAAAAGAAACACCATATATTTT. Its translation is CASRGGTGDRKRNTIYF. The rearrangement joins TRBV12-3 or TRBV12-4 to TRBJ1-3; 10 nucleotides match TRBD1. Trimming took 6 bases from V and 5 from J; bases not matched to a gene: 13. The CDR3 extends over 17 amino acids.

The rearrangement uses TRBV18 and TRBJ2-6, with 7 positions matching TRBD1. Germline CDR1 reads KGHSH; CDR2 reads LQKENI. This CDR3 is built from 17 residues. Losses at the gene ends were 5 bases for V and 4 bases for J; bases not matched to a gene: 11. The CDR3 region is CASSGARGGLGANVLTF. CDR3 DNA: TGTGCCAGCTCAGGGGCGCGAGGGGGCCTAGGGGCCAACGTCCTGACTTTC.

This clonotype was seen at least ten times. The chain couples TRBV6-1 to TRBJ1-2; possibly TRBD1 for D (6 bases). V was shortened by 10 bases and J by 4 bases, with 16 bases between the two germline ends. Germline loops: CDR1 MNHNS, CDR2 SASEGT. The CDR3 is 13 residues long. CDR3 bases: TGTGCCACGGGGAAGGAGGGGGTCTATGGCTACACCTTC. It encodes CATGKEGVYGYTF.

The sample holds many counts of this clonotype. The chain joins TRBV6-1 to TRBJ2-1; weak D call: TRBD2 (7 bases). This CDR3 spans 11 amino acids. Germline V gene lookup returns CDR1 MNHNS and CDR2 SASEGT. The germline V and J ends were trimmed by 8 bases and 9 bases, with 11 bases remaining between them. CDR3 amino acids: CASWAGAEQFF. For the CDR3, the DNA is TGTGCCAGCTGGGCGGGGGCTGAGCAGTTCTTC.

The chain links TRBV28 to TRBJ2-2, with a tentative D call TRBD1 (6 bases). Trimming left V 5 bases short and J 4 bases short, with 17 bases between. Germline V gene data show CDR1 as MDHEN and CDR2 as SYDVKM. The CDR3 loop spans 16 amino acids. CDR3 loop: CASSHDRILITGELFF. The CDR3 DNA reads TGTGCCAGCAGTCATGACAGGATCCTGATCACCGGGGAGCTGTTTTTT.

In its sample, this clonotype was seen a few times. The chain joins TRBV20-1 to TRBJ1-2; the D gene is possibly TRBD1 (5 bases). The germline V and J ends were trimmed by 6 bases and 8 bases, with 16 bases remaining between them. In germline, CDR1 is DFQATT, CDR2 SNEGSKA (reference sequence). This CDR3 comprises 12 residues. The CDR3, as DNA: TGCAGTGCGAGACCCCCAGGGCACGGCTACACCTTC. Amino acid sequence: CSARPPGHGYTF.